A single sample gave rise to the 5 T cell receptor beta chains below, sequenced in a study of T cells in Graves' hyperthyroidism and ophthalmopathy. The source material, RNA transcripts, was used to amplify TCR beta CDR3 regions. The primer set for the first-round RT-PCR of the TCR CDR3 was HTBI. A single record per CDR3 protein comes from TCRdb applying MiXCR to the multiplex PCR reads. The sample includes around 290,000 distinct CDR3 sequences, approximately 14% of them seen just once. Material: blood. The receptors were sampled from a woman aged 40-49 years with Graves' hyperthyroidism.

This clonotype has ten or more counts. The CDR3 loop is CASSEKSHRSSYEQYF. CDR3 sequence (DNA): TGTGCCAGCAGTGAAAAATCACACAGATCCTCCTACGAGCAGTACTTC. The V and J genes are TRBV6-1 and TRBJ2-7, with unresolved D. V lost 2 bases to trimming and J lost 0 bases, with 14 bases between them. Germline loops: CDR1 MNHNS, CDR2 SASEGT. This CDR3 region has 16 residues.

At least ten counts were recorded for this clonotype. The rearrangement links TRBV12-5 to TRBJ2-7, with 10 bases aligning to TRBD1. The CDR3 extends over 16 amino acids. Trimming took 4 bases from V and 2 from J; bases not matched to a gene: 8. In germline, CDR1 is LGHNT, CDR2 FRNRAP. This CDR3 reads CASGSAPGQGTYEQYF. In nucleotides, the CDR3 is TGTGCTAGTGGTTCCGCGCCGGGACAGGGGACCTACGAGCAGTACTTC.

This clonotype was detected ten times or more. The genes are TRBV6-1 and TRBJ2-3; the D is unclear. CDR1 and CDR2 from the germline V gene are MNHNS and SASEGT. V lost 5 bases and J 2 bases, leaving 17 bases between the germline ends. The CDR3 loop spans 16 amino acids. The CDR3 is CASSSSPNPITDTQYF. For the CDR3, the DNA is TGTGCCAGCAGTTCGTCACCGAATCCTATCACAGATACGCAGTATTTT.

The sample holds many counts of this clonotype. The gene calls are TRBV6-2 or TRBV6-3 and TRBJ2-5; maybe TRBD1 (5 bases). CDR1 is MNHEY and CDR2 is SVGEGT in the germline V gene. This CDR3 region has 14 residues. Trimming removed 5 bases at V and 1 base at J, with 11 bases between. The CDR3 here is CASSKQEPQETQYF. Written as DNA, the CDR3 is TGTGCCAGCAGTAAACAGGAGCCCCAAGAGACCCAGTACTTC.

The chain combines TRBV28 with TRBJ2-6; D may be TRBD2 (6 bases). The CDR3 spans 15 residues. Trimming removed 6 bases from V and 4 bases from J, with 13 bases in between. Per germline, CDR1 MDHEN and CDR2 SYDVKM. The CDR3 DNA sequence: TGTGCCAGCAGGGGACTTGGGAGGGGGGCCAACGTCCTGACTTTC. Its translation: CASRGLGRGANVLTF.